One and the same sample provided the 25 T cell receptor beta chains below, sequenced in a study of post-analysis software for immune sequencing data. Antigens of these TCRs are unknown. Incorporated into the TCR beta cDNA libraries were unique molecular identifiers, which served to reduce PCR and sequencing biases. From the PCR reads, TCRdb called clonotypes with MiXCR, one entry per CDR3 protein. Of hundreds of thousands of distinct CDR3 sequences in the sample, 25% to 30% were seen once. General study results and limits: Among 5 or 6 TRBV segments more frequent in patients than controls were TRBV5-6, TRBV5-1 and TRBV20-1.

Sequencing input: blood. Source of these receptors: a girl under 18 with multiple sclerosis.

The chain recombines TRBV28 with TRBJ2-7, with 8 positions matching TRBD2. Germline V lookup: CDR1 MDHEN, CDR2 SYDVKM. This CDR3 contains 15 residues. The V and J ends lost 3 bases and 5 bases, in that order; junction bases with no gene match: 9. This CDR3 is CASSLVSGGPHEQYF. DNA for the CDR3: TGTGCCAGCAGTTTGGTGTCGGGAGGGCCCCACGAGCAGTACTTC.

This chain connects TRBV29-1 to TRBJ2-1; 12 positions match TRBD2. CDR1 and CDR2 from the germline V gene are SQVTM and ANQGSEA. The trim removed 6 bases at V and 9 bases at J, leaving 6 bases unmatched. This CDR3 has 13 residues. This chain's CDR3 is CSVYPLAGGEQFF. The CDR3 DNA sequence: TGCAGCGTCTACCCACTAGCGGGAGGTGAGCAGTTCTTC.

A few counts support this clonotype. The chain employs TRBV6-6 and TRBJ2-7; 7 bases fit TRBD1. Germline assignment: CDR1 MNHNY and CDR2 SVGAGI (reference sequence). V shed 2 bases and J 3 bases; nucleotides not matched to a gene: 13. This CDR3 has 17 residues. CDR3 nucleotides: TGTGCCAGCAGTTACCCGGTAGGGGGCTCCAAGAACTACGAGCAGTACTTC. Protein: CASSYPVGGSKNYEQYF.

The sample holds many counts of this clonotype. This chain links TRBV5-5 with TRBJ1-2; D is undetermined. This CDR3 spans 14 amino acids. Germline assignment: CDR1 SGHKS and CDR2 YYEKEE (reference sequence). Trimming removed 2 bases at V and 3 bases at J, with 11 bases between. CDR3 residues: CASSFSSTHYGYTF. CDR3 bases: TGTGCCAGCAGCTTTAGTTCCACCCACTATGGCTACACCTTC.

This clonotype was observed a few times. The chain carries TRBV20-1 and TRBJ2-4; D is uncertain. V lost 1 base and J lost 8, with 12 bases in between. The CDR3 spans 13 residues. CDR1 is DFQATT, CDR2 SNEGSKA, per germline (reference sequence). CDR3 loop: CSARVAAVDIQYF. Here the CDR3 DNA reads TGCAGTGCTAGAGTCGCTGCAGTGGACATTCAGTACTTC.

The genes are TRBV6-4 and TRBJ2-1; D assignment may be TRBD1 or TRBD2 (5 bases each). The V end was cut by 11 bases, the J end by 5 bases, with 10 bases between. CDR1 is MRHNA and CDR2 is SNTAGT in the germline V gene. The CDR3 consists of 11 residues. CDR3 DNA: TGTGCCCGGGGCGCAGACAATGAGCAGTTCTTC. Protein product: CARGADNEQFF.

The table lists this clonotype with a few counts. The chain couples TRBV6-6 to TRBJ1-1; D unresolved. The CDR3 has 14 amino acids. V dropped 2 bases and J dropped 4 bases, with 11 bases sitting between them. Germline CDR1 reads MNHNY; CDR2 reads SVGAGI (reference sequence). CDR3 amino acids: CASSYGTHTTEAFF. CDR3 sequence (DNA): TGTGCCAGCAGTTACGGTACACATACCACTGAAGCTTTCTTT.

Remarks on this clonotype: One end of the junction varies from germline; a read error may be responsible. DNA for the CDR3: TGTGCCAGCAGCTTGGAAGACTCGAACACCGGGGAGCCGTTTTTT. Its translation is CASSLEDSNTGEPFF. The chain links TRBV7-2 to TRBJ2-2; possible D gene TRBD2, 5 bases. The CDR3 has 15 residues. CDR1 SGHTA and CDR2 FQGNSA come from the germline V gene. Filled out from reference TRBV7-2 and TRBJ2-2, the complete variable domain reads GAGVSQSPSNKVTEKGKDVELRCDPISGHTALYWYRQSLGQGLEFLIYFQGNSAPDKSGLPSDRFSAERTGGSVSTLTIQRTQQEDSAVYLCASSLEDSNTGEPFFGEGSRLTVL.

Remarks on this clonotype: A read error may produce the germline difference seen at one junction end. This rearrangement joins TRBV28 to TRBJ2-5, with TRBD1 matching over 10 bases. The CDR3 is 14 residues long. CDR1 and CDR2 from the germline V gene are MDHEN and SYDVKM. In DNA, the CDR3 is TGTGCCAGCAGCTGGACAGGGGGTTCCCACGAGCAGTGCTTC. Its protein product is CASSWTGGSHEQCF.

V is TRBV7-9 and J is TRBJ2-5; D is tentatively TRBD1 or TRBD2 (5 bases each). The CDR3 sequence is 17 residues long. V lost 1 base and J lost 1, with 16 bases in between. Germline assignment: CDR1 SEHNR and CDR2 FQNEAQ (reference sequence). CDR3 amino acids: CASSLEPWDRGQETQYF. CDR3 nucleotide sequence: TGTGCCAGCAGCTTAGAGCCTTGGGACCGAGGCCAAGAGACCCAGTACTTC.

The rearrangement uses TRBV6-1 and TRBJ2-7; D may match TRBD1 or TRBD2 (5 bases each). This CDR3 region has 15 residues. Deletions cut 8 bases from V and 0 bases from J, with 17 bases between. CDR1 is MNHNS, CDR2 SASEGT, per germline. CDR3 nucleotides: TGTGCCAGCGAAAACCGGGACGGGGTCTCCTACGAGCAGTACTTC. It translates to CASENRDGVSYEQYF.

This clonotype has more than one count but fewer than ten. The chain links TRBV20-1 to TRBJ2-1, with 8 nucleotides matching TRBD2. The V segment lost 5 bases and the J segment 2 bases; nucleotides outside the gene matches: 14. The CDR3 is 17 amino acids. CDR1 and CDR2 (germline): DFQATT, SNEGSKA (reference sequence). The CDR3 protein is CSAYDFSSGGPYNEQFF. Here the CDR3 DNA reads TGCAGTGCTTACGACTTTAGCAGCGGGGGACCCTACAATGAGCAGTTCTTC.

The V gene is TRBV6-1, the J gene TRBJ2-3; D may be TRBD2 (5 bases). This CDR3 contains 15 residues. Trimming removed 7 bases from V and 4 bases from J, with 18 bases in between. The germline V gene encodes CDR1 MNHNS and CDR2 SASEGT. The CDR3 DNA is TGTGCCAGCACCTCGGGAACCACGGACGCAGATACGCAGTATTTT. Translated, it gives CASTSGTTDADTQYF.

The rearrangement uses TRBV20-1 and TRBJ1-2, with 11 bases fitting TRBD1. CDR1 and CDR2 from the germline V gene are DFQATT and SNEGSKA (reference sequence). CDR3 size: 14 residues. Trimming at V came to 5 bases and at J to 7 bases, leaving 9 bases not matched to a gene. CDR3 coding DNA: TGCAGTGCTTTAACCGGGACAGGGGGAGGTGGCTACACCTTC. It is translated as CSALTGTGGGGYTF.

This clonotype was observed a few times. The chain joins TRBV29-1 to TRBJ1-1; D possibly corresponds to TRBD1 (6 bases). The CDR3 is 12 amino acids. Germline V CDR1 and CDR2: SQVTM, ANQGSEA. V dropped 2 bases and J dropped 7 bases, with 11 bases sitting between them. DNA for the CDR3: TGCAGCGTTGAACCCTGGGACAATGAAGCTTTCTTT. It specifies CSVEPWDNEAFF. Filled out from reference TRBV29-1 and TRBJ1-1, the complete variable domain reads SAVISQKPSRDICQRGTSLTIQCQVDSQVTMMFWYRQQPGQSLTLIATANQGSEATYESGFVIDKFPISRPNLTFSTLTVSNMSPEDSSIYLCSVEPWDNEAFFGQGTRLTVV.

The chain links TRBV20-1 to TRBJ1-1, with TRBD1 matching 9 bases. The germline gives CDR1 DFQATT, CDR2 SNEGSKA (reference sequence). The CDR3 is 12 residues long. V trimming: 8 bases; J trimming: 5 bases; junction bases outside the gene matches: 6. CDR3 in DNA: TGCAGTCCAACAGGGGGCAGGACTGAAGCTTTCTTT. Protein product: CSPTGGRTEAFF.

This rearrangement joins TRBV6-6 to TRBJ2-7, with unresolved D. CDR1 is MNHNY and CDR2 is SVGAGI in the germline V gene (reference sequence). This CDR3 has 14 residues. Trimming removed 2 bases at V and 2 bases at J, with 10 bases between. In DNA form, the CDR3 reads TGTGCCAGCAGTTACGAGAGGTGGGCCTACGAGCAGTACTTC. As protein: CASSYERWAYEQYF.

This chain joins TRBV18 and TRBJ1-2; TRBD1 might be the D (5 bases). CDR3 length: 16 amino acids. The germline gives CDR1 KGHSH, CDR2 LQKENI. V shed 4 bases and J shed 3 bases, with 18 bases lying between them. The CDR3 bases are TGTGCCAGCTCACTCCGAAAAGGGGATGTATACTATGGCTACACCTTC. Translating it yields CASSLRKGDVYYGYTF.

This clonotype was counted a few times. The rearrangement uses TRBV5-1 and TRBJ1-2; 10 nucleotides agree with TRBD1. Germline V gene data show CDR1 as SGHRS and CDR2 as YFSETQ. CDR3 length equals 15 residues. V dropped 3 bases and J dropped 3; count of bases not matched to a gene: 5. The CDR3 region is CASSSGTGVDYGYTF. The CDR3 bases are TGCGCCAGCAGCTCCGGGACAGGGGTGGACTATGGCTACACCTTC.

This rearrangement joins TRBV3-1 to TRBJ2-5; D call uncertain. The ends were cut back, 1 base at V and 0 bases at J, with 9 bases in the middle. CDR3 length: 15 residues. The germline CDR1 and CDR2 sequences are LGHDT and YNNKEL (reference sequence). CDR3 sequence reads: CASSQVSPYQETQYF. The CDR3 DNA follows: TGTGCCAGCAGCCAAGTGTCCCCTTACCAAGAGACCCAGTACTTC.

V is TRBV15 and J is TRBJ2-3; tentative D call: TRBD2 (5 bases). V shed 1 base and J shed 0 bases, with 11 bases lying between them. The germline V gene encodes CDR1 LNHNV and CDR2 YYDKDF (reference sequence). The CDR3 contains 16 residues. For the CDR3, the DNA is TGTGCCACCAGCAGAGGGCTAGCCCCCAGCACAGATACGCAGTATTTT. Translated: CATSRGLAPSTDTQYF.

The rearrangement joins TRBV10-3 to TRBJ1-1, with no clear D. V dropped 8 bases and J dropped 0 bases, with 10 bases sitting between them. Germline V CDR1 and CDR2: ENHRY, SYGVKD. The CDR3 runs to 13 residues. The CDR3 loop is CAIGGPLNTEAFF. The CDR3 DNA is TGTGCCATCGGAGGGCCCTTGAACACTGAAGCTTTCTTT.

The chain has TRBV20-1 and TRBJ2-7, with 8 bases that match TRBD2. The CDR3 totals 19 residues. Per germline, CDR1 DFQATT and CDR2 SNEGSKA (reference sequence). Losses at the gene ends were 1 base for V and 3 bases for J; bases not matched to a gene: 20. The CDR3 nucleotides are TGCAGTGCTAGAGGGCGGGGGGATCCCAGCGGGAGCCGTGGCTACGAGCAGTACTTC. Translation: CSARGRGDPSGSRGYEQYF.

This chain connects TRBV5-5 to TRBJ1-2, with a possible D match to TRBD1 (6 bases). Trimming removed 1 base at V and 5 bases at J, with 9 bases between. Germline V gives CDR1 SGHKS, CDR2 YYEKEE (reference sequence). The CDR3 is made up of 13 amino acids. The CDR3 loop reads CASSLYREYGYTF. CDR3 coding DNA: TGTGCCAGCAGCTTGTACAGGGAGTATGGCTACACCTTC.

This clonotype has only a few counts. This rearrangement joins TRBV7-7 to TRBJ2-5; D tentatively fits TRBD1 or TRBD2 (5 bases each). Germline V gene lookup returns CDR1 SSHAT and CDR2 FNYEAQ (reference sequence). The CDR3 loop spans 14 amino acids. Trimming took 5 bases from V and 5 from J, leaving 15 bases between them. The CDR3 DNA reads TGTGCCAGCAGCCTGGGGACGCTGTGGGAGACCCAGTACTTC. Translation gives CASSLGTLWETQYF.